These 24 T cell receptor beta chains came from one sample sequenced in a study of identical twins. TCRdb re-derived calls from the 5' RACE reads in MiXCR, one entry per CDR3 protein. The table shows more than 650,000 distinct CDR3 sequences, with roughly 6.2% occurring only once. Sequencing used naive T cells sorted from blood. The receptors shown here come from a man younger than 35 in good health.

As for this clonotype: It may be a read error: a sequence one base away is much more abundant. The CDR3 does not close with the conserved phenylalanine or tryptophan, likely indicating a read error. V and J are TRBV6-5 and TRBJ2-1; D ambiguous. Trimming left V 0 bases short and J 11 bases short, with 5 bases between. CDR3 length: 11 amino acids. Germline V gives CDR1 MNHEY, CDR2 SVGAGI. CDR3 bases: TGTGCCAGCAGTTACTCGGGCAAGCAGTTCTCC. It encodes CASSYSGKQFS.

At least ten counts were recorded for this clonotype. The V gene is TRBV21-1, the J gene TRBJ2-2; TRBD2 was called by the table and not checked on the DNA. TRBV21-1 is a listed pseudogene. This CDR3 contains 15 residues. CDR3 sequence reads: CASDPGLAATGELFF. CDR3 DNA sequence: TGTGCCAGCGATCCGGGACTAGCAGCCACCGGGGAGCTGTTTTTT.

Only a few counts were recorded for this clonotype. The gene calls are TRBV10-3 and TRBJ2-3; 7 bases agree with TRBD2. V trimming: 7 bases; J trimming: 5 bases; junction bases outside the gene matches: 9. The CDR3 covers 14 residues. Looked up from germline, CDR1 is ENHRY and CDR2 is SYGVKD. The CDR3 here is CAITVGGLEDTQYF. The CDR3 DNA reads as TGTGCCATCACAGTGGGAGGGCTCGAAGATACGCAGTATTTT.

This clonotype was observed a handful of times. This sequence joins TRBV5-1 and TRBJ2-3; D is uncertain. V was shortened by 0 bases and J by 3 bases, with 11 bases between the two germline ends. The germline V gene encodes CDR1 SGHRS and CDR2 YFSETQ. This CDR3 spans 15 amino acids. CDR3 protein: CASSLAGRETDTQYF. CDR3 DNA sequence: TGCGCCAGCAGCTTGGCGGGCCGAGAAACAGATACGCAGTATTTT.

The V gene is TRBV14, the J gene TRBJ2-6; 12 positions agree with TRBD2. V was clipped by 4 bases and J by 5 bases; unmatched bases: 9. The CDR3 sequence is 18 residues long. Germline lookup yields CDR1 SGHDN and CDR2 FVKESK. The CDR3 reads CASSRGTSGLLWANVLTF. For the CDR3, the DNA is TGTGCCAGCAGCCGTGGGACTAGCGGGCTCTTATGGGCCAACGTCCTGACTTTC.

This chain joins TRBV4-2 and TRBJ1-3; D is ambiguous. Germline V gene lookup returns CDR1 LGHNA and CDR2 YNFKEQ. This CDR3 has 16 residues. V gave up 0 bases and J gave up 10 bases, with 19 bases separating them. The CDR3 coding sequence is TGTGCCAGCAGCCAAGAAGGGAGGACTCCCTTGAGGACCATATATTTT. Its translation: CASSQEGRTPLRTIYF.

This clonotype was observed once. The rearrangement joins TRBV11-3 to TRBJ1-1; 10 nucleotides line up with TRBD1. J gave up 0 bases and V 3 bases, and 4 bases lay outside the gene matches. Germline V gives CDR1 SGHNT, CDR2 YENEEA. There are 16 residues in the CDR3. The CDR3 sequence: CASSLGGTGVNTEAFF. The CDR3 DNA is TGTGCCAGCAGCTTGGGAGGGACAGGGGTGAACACTGAAGCTTTCTTT. Combining the CDR3 with reference TRBV11-3 and TRBJ1-1 gives the whole variable domain EAGVVQSPRYKIIEKKQPVAFWCNPISGHNTLYWYLQNLGQGPELLIRYENEEAVDDSQLPKDRFSAERLKGVDSTLKIQPAELGDSAVYLCASSLGGTGVNTEAFFGQGTRLTVV.

This clonotype was seen repeatedly, ten times or more. The gene calls are TRBV20-1 and TRBJ2-5, with 8 positions matching TRBD2. Per germline, CDR1 DFQATT and CDR2 SNEGSKA (reference sequence). V dropped 4 bases and J dropped 5; count of bases not matched to a gene: 6. CDR3 length equals 13 residues. CDR3 nucleotide sequence: TGCAGTGCTAACTCGGGAGGGGCGGAGACCCAGTACTTC. This gives the protein CSANSGGAETQYF.

This clonotype was counted many times. One end of the junction varies from germline; a read error may be responsible. The chain carries TRBV6-1 and TRBJ1-2, with 8 bases matching TRBD1. Germline V gives CDR1 MNHNS, CDR2 SASEGT. This CDR3 spans 12 amino acids. In nucleotides, the CDR3 is TGTGCCAGCAGGGAGGGAGGGACAGGTATCGCCTTC. Amino acid sequence: CASREGGTGIAF.

This clonotype was counted between two and nine times. The V gene is TRBV27, the J gene TRBJ1-1; D gene ambiguous. The CDR3 covers 15 residues. Per the germline V gene, CDR1 is MNHEY and CDR2 is SMNVEV (reference sequence). Trimming shortened V by 0 bases and J by 2 bases, and 10 bases separated the two germline ends. Written as DNA, the CDR3 is TGTGCCAGCAGTTTATCAACACAGAGCAACACTGAAGCTTTCTTT. Amino acids: CASSLSTQSNTEAFF.

This clonotype appeared many times. The chain is built from TRBV10-3 and TRBJ2-7, with D possibly TRBD2 on 5 matching bases. The CDR3 is 13 residues long. V lost 6 bases, J lost 4 bases, and 13 bases lay in between. CDR1 and CDR2 from the germline V gene are ENHRY and SYGVKD. The CDR3 DNA sequence: TGTGCCATCAGCAATGGACTTATTTACGAGCAGTACTTC. This sequence encodes CAISNGLIYEQYF.

This clonotype appeared many times. The J gene is TRBJ1-1, the V gene TRBV15; D perhaps matches TRBD1 (5 bases). This CDR3 has 14 amino acids. Deletions cut 0 bases from V and 10 bases from J, with 15 bases between. The germline V gene has CDR1 LNHNV and CDR2 YYDKDF (reference sequence). The CDR3 loop reads CATSRDQLGVGAFF. Here the CDR3 DNA reads TGTGCCACCAGCAGAGATCAATTAGGGGTTGGAGCTTTCTTT.

This chain links TRBV28 with TRBJ2-5, with TRBD2 identical over 8 bases. CDR3 size: 17 residues. Losses at the gene ends were 2 bases for V and 0 bases for J; bases not matched to a gene: 8. Germline-derived CDR1 and CDR2 are MDHEN and SYDVKM. This chain's CDR3 is CASSLRPKTSDQETQYF. The CDR3 DNA reads TGTGCCAGCAGTTTACGGCCCAAGACTAGCGACCAAGAGACCCAGTACTTC.

This clonotype was counted ten times or more. The rearrangement links TRBV20-1 to TRBJ2-3, with D hard to call. The CDR3 has 10 amino acids. Trimming removed 3 bases at V and 7 bases at J, with 5 bases between. From germline, CDR1 is DFQATT and CDR2 SNEGSKA (reference sequence). CDR3 sequence: CSASSYTQYF. The CDR3 nucleotides read TGCAGTGCTAGTTCGTATACGCAGTATTTT.

This clonotype has a handful of counts. The rearrangement uses TRBV11-2 and TRBJ2-4; weak D call: TRBD2 (6 bases). Germline loops: CDR1 SGHAT, CDR2 FQNNGV. Trimming removed 7 bases at V and 0 bases at J, with 22 bases between. The CDR3 consists of 18 residues. The CDR3 sequence is CASTEVGGVGLAKNIQYF. CDR3 coding DNA: TGTGCCAGCACCGAAGTGGGCGGGGTGGGGTTAGCCAAAAACATTCAGTACTTC.

This clonotype was seen many times. The chain couples TRBV15 to TRBJ2-7; a possible D gene is TRBD1 (6 bases). This CDR3 is 12 amino acids long. With 1 base removed from V and 5 bases from J, the gap between germline ends came to 6 bases. Germline loops: CDR1 LNHNV, CDR2 YYDKDF (reference sequence). The CDR3, as DNA: TGTGCCACCAGCAGAGCAGGGGACGAGCAGTACTTC. As protein: CATSRAGDEQYF.

V and J are TRBV12-3 or TRBV12-4 and TRBJ1-1, with no clear D. With 6 bases removed from V and 4 bases from J, the gap between germline ends came to 12 bases. CDR3 size: 13 residues. The CDR3 is CASSPPRLTEAFF. The CDR3 nucleotides are TGTGCCAGCAGCCCCCCCAGGCTCACTGAAGCTTTCTTT.

This clonotype was seen a handful of times. The chain joins TRBV5-1 to TRBJ2-5, with D perhaps matching TRBD2 (6 bases). Germline V lookup: CDR1 SGHRS, CDR2 YFSETQ. The CDR3 covers 14 residues. Trimming pared 0 bases from V and 7 bases from J, leaving 13 bases between. CDR3 region: CASSLGEVVGTQYF. For the CDR3, the DNA is TGCGCCAGCAGCTTGGGGGAGGTCGTCGGGACCCAGTACTTC.

This clonotype was observed a handful of times. The rearrangement joins TRBV5-1 to TRBJ1-4; D ambiguous. CDR3 length equals 16 residues. CDR1 and CDR2 from the germline V gene are SGHRS and YFSETQ. V was trimmed by 0 bases and J by 8 bases, leaving 17 bases between them. CDR3: CASSLDLAAREEKLFF. The DNA of the CDR3 is TGCGCCAGCAGCTTGGACTTGGCGGCGAGGGAGGAAAAACTGTTTTTT.

This clonotype was seen many times. This rearrangement joins TRBV3-1 to TRBJ1-1; 8 positions match TRBD1. The CDR3 spans 13 residues. Germline values: CDR1 LGHDT, CDR2 YNNKEL (reference sequence). V lost 5 bases, J lost 6 bases, and 5 bases stayed unmatched. The CDR3 sequence: CASSFDRGAEAFF. The CDR3 nucleotides are TGTGCCAGCAGCTTTGACAGGGGCGCTGAAGCTTTCTTT.

This clonotype was recorded many times. The chain carries TRBV6-2 or TRBV6-3 and TRBJ2-1; the D gene is possibly TRBD2 (5 bases). V was pared by 7 bases and J by 9 bases, with 13 bases between. The CDR3 consists of 12 residues. The germline V gene has CDR1 MNHEY and CDR2 SVGEGT. CDR3 in amino acids: CASKRETPEQFF. The CDR3, as DNA: TGTGCCAGCAAAAGGGAGACACCTGAGCAGTTCTTC.

Notes on this clonotype: A junction boundary mismatches the germline segment, possibly from a read error. This chain joins TRBV28 and TRBJ2-7, with TRBD1 as a possible D gene (6 bases). There are 13 residues in the CDR3. Germline CDR1 MDHEN, CDR2 SYDVKM. The CDR3, as DNA: TGTGCCAGCAGTCTCGACCAGGGGTACGAGCAGGACTTC. Residues: CASSLDQGYEQDF.

This clonotype was seen repeatedly, ten times or more. The chain combines TRBV7-2 with TRBJ2-1, with TRBD2 matching 9 bases. CDR1 is SGHTA, CDR2 FQGNSA, per germline. V shed 2 bases and J 6 bases; nucleotides not matched to a gene: 8. CDR3 length: 16 amino acids. The CDR3 region has the DNA TGTGCCAGCAGCTTAATTTTAGCGGGAGATACCAATGAGCAGTTCTTC. This gives the protein CASSLILAGDTNEQFF.

This clonotype was detected a few times. The chain couples TRBV25-1 to TRBJ2-1; 10 nucleotides agree with TRBD2. The CDR3 length is 15 residues. V shed 5 bases and J 6 bases; nucleotides not matched to a gene: 7. Germline values: CDR1 MGHDK, CDR2 SYGVNS. The CDR3 loop reads CASSTLAGVGNEQFF. CDR3 DNA sequence: TGTGCCAGCAGTACCCTAGCGGGAGTAGGCAATGAGCAGTTCTTC.